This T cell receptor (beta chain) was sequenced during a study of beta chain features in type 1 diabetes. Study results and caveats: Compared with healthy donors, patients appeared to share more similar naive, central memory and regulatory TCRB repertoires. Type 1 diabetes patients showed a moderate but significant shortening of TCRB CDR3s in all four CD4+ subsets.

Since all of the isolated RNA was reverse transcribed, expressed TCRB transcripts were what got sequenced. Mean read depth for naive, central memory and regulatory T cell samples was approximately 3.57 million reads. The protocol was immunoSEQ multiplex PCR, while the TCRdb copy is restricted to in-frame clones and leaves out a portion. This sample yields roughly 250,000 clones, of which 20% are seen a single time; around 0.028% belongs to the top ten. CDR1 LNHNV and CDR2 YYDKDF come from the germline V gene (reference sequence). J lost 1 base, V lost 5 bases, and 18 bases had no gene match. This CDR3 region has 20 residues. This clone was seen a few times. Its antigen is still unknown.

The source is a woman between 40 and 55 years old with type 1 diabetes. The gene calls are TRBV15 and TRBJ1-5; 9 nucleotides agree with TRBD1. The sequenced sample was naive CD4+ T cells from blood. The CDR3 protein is CATSGTRDRADASSNQPQHF. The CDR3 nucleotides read TGTGCCACCAGCGGGACCCGGGACAGGGCCGACGCGTCGAGCAATCAGCCCCAGCATTTT.